The rows below give T cell receptor beta chains drawn from one sample of a study of blood T cells in healthy people across ages. TCRdb passed the 5' RACE reads through MiXCR, listing each CDR3 protein once. The table lists some 1.5 million distinct CDR3 sequences, approximately 43% of them singletons. Sequenced material: blood. These receptors originate from a woman under 30 in good health. Each CDR3 is given with its conserved first and last residue. A D gene is named only where the DNA matches it firmly. Clone size is not always given. Where it is, it says once, few, many or a class for expanded clones.

d_gene	len	v_gene	abundance	j_gene	CDR3aa	CDR3nt
TRBD1	13	TRBV20-1	few	TRBJ1-6	CSAPGGYNSPLHF	TGCAGTGCCCCAGGGGGTTATAATTCACCCCTCCACTTT
TRBD1	16	TRBV4-1	few	TRBJ1-5	CASSQDGQGVNQPQHF	TGCGCCAGCAGCCAAGATGGACAGGGAGTCAATCAGCCCCAGCATTTT
NA	13	TRBV20-1	NA	TRBJ2-7	CRVTGSSYNEQYF	TGCAGGGTGACGGGGTCCTCCTACAATGAGCAGTACTTC
NA	17	TRBV7-9	many	TRBJ2-1	CASSLHPGLSSRNEQFF	TGTGCCAGCAGCCTCCATCCCGGACTATCCTCTCGCAATGAGCAGTTCTTC
NA	14	TRBV4-1	NA	TRBJ1-4	CASSRLGANEKLFF	TGCGCCAGCAGCCGATTAGGGGCTAATGAAAAACTGTTTTTT
TRBD2	20	TRBV9	NA	TRBJ2-6	CASSVGLAGAPFSGANVLTF	TGTGCCAGCAGCGTTGGACTAGCAGGAGCCCCCTTCTCTGGGGCCAACGTCCTGACTTTC
NA	13	TRBV20-1	few	TRBJ2-7	CSAPRTGIYEQYF	TGCAGTGCTCCGAGGACCGGCATATACGAGCAGTACTTC
TRBD2	14	TRBV20-1	NA	TRBJ2-1	CSARAGGRQNEQFF	TGCAGTGCTAGAGCGGGGGGACGGCAGAATGAGCAGTTCTTC
NA	14	TRBV11-1	few	TRBJ2-4	CASSQEKAKNIQYF	TGTGCCAGCAGCCAGGAAAAAGCCAAAAACATTCAGTACTTC
NA	15	TRBV20-1	NA	TRBJ1-5	CSARDLRGLNQPQHF	TGCAGTGCTAGAGATCTTCGGGGGCTCAATCAGCCCCAGCATTTT
NA	16	TRBV21-1	NA	TRBJ1-5	CASSKANKGGNQPQHF	TGTGCCAGCAGCAAAGCCAACAAGGGGGGAAATCAGCCCCAGCATTTT
NA	23	TRBV6-2/TRBV6-3	few	TRBJ1-2	CASSYSRIPGRELNYGYPAGYTF	TGTGCCAGCAGTTACTCTCGGATCCCCGGCAGAGAACTGAACTATGGCTACCCCGCTGGCTACACCTTC
TRBD1	15	TRBV25-1	NA	TRBJ2-1	CASSSLDRPNNEQFF	TGTGCCAGCAGTTCCTTGGACAGGCCGAACAATGAGCAGTTCTTC
TRBD2	15	TRBV2	NA	TRBJ2-3	CASSGLAGGRDTQYF	TGTGCCAGCAGTGGACTAGCGGGGGGAAGGGATACGCAGTATTTT
NA	17	TRBV2	NA	TRBJ2-7	CASSDPLTGPRGYEQYF	TGTGCCAGCAGCGATCCGCTGACAGGCCCCCGGGGTTACGAGCAGTACTTC
TRBD1	17	TRBV12-3/TRBV12-4	few	TRBJ2-5	CASKGRTGWREKETQYF	TGTGCCAGCAAGGGGAGGACAGGGTGGCGAGAAAAAGAGACCCAGTACTTC
TRBD2	16	TRBV5-1	few	TRBJ2-1	CASSVGLANSYNEQFF	TGCGCCAGCAGCGTGGGACTAGCGAACTCCTACAATGAGCAGTTCTTC
NA	14	TRBV9	NA	TRBJ2-7	CASSVGPGMSEQYF	TGTGCCAGCAGCGTAGGTCCAGGGATGTCCGAGCAGTACTTC
NA	13	TRBV20-1	NA	TRBJ1-1	CSARSRVNTEAFF	TGCAGTGCTAGGAGCAGGGTGAACACTGAAGCTTTCTTT
TRBD1	13	TRBV20-1	few	TRBJ2-4	CSATLQGRNIQYF	TGCAGTGCTACCCTACAGGGGCGAAACATTCAGTACTTC
NA	12	TRBV7-2	few	TRBJ1-1	CASSPRRAGAFF	TGTGCCAGCAGCCCGCGCCGGGCAGGAGCTTTCTTT
TRBD2	17	TRBV12-5	few	TRBJ2-3	CASGLMTSGGWKDTQYF	TGTGCTAGTGGTTTGATGACTAGCGGGGGGTGGAAAGATACGCAGTATTTT
NA	12	TRBV19	NA	TRBJ1-2	CASRASNYGYTF	TGTGCCAGTAGGGCCAGCAACTATGGCTACACCTTC
NA	13	TRBV10-3	NA	TRBJ2-3	CAIGAGSTDTQYF	TGTGCCATCGGTGCCGGGAGCACAGATACGCAGTATTTT
TRBD1	17	TRBV18	NA	TRBJ1-5	CASSPGTGPRLNQPQHF	TGTGCCAGCTCACCAGGGACAGGGCCGAGACTCAATCAGCCCCAGCATTTT
NA	12	TRBV7-9	few	TRBJ1-1	CASSIAAAEAFF	TGTGCCAGCTCTATAGCGGCAGCTGAAGCTTTCTTT
NA	14	TRBV9	many	TRBJ2-7	CASSVGTGVYEQYF	TGTGCCAGCAGCGTAGGGACGGGGGTCTACGAGCAGTACTTC
NA	14	TRBV20-1	few	TRBJ1-1	CSAAGYAMNTEAFF	TGCAGTGCGGCAGGGTATGCTATGAACACTGAAGCTTTCTTT
TRBD2	15	TRBV27	many	TRBJ2-7	CASSPRTSGRYEQYF	TGTGCCAGCAGTCCCCGGACTAGCGGGAGGTACGAGCAGTACTTC
NA	12	TRBV7-9	NA	TRBJ2-7	CASSFLGVEQYF	TGTGCCAGCAGCTTCTTAGGGGTCGAGCAGTACTTC
TRBD1	18	TRBV7-7	many	TRBJ2-7	CASSLPGQEPPSSYEQYF	TGTGCTAGCAGCTTACCGGGACAGGAACCACCAAGCTCCTACGAGCAGTACTTC
NA	16	TRBV23-1	NA	TRBJ1-5	CASSQSWQYSNQPQHF	TGCGCCAGCAGTCAATCGTGGCAATATAGCAATCAGCCCCAGCATTTT
TRBD1	11	TRBV29-1	few	TRBJ1-1	CSVVGQGEAFF	TGCAGCGTTGTAGGACAGGGAGAAGCTTTCTTT
NA	14	TRBV6-6	once	TRBJ1-1	CASSQTVMNIEAFF	TGTGCCAGCAGTCAAACAGTCATGAACATTGAAGCTTTCTTT
NA	15	TRBV7-3	few	TRBJ2-7	CASSSSNGMYNEQYF	TGTGCCAGCAGCTCGTCAAACGGCATGTACAATGAGCAGTACTTC
TRBD2	16	TRBV20-1	few	TRBJ2-3	CSARGLAASSTDTQYF	TGCAGTGCTAGGGGACTAGCGGCATCTAGCACAGATACGCAGTATTTT
NA	13	TRBV4-3	few	TRBJ2-7	CASSPDPYNEQYF	TGCGCCAGCAGCCCCGACCCCTACAATGAGCAGTACTTC
NA	14	TRBV6-5	many	TRBJ2-3	CASSYGGSTDTQYF	TGTGCCAGCAGTTACGGGGGAAGCACAGATACGCAGTATTTT
NA	15	TRBV15	NA	TRBJ1-5	CATSNDQGTFQPQHF	TGTGCCACCAGCAATGATCAGGGGACATTTCAGCCCCAGCATTTT
NA	15	TRBV24-1	few	TRBJ2-3	CATSSAGPGTDTQYF	TGTGCCACCAGTTCGGCGGGCCCCGGCACAGATACGCAGTATTTT
TRBD1	15	TRBV20-1	once	TRBJ1-4	CSARDPRTGFEKLFF	TGCAGTGCTAGAGATCCGCGGACAGGGTTTGAAAAACTGTTTTTT
TRBD1	15	TRBV12-3/TRBV12-4	NA	TRBJ2-6	CASRRDSSGANVLTF	TGTGCCAGCAGACGGGACAGCTCTGGGGCCAACGTCCTGACTTTC
TRBD1	14	TRBV12-3/TRBV12-4	NA	TRBJ2-2	CASSIIQGDGELFF	TGTGCCAGCAGTATAATACAGGGGGACGGGGAGCTGTTTTTT
NA	15	TRBV6-2/TRBV6-3	NA	TRBJ2-7	CASSYSAVVSYEQYF	TGTGCCAGCAGTTACTCAGCGGTGGTCTCCTACGAGCAGTACTTC
NA	15	TRBV7-2	many	TRBJ1-5	CASSLTGFYNQPQHF	TGTGCCAGCAGCTTAACTGGGTTTTACAATCAGCCCCAGCATTTT
NA	11	TRBV5-1	NA	TRBJ2-1	CPSSFSNEQFF	TGCCCCAGCAGCTTCTCCAATGAGCAGTTCTTC
TRBD2	14	TRBV6-6	NA	TRBJ2-3	CASSPTSGSGTQYF	TGTGCCAGCAGTCCGACTAGCGGTAGTGGTACGCAGTATTTT
NA	17	TRBV12-3/TRBV12-4	NA	TRBJ1-6	CASSRRQTRAGNSPLHF	TGTGCCAGCAGTAGGAGACAAACAAGAGCGGGCAATTCACCCCTCCACTTT
NA	13	TRBV29-1	NA	TRBJ1-1	CSLERRQNTKAFF	TGCAGCCTTGAGAGGAGGCAGAACACTAAAGCTTTCTTT
TRBD1	16	TRBV5-1	NA	TRBJ2-3	CASSHGTDESTDTQYF	TGCGCCAGCAGCCACGGGACAGACGAGAGCACAGATACGCAGTATTTT
TRBD2	15	TRBV12-3/TRBV12-4	few	TRBJ2-7	CASSLIAGGAYEQYF	TGTGCCAGCAGTTTAATAGCGGGGGGTGCCTACGAGCAGTACTTC
NA	13	TRBV29-1	few	TRBJ1-1	CSVEGGIRGEAFF	TGCAGCGTTGAGGGGGGGATACGGGGTGAAGCTTTCTTT
TRBD2	16	TRBV20-1	few	TRBJ2-3	CSARRLAGGLTDTQYF	TGCAGTGCTAGAAGACTAGCGGGGGGTCTGACAGATACGCAGTATTTT
NA	14	TRBV20-1	NA	TRBJ1-4	CSAPRSEDGEKLFF	TGCAGTGCTCCGAGGAGTGAAGATGGCGAAAAACTGTTTTTT